These 3 T cell receptor beta chains share one sample of origin, sequenced in a study of OX40 agonist ivuxolimab in advanced cancers. The method was immunoSEQ multiplex PCR; TCRdb's version includes in-frame clones alone and lacks a portion of them. Among under 90,000 clones listed, approximately 87% were seen once. This specimen was CD4+ or CD8+ T cells sorted from blood, taken in a trial of the OX40 agonist ivuxolimab. The receptors here all came from an adult with an advanced solid tumor such as melanoma, head and neck, liver or kidney cancer.

The rearrangement uses TRBV28 and TRBJ1-2; 7 bases fit TRBD1. The CDR3 is 16 amino acids. V shed 2 bases, J shed 0 bases, and the junction held 6 bases outside the gene matches. CDR1 is MDHEN, CDR2 SYDVKM, per germline. The CDR3 DNA reads as TGTGCCAGCAGTTTAAGGGGACAGTCAGCTAACTATGGCTACACCTTC. Protein: CASSLRGQSANYGYTF.

This chain joins TRBV6-6 and TRBJ2-7; 11 bases line up with TRBD2. V trimming: 3 bases; J trimming: 2 bases; junction bases outside the gene matches: 0. The germline gives CDR1 MNHNY, CDR2 SVGAGI (reference sequence). This CDR3 region has 14 residues. This chain's CDR3 is CASSYSGRAYEQYF. The CDR3 region has the DNA TGTGCCAGCAGTTATAGCGGGAGGGCCTACGAGCAGTACTTC.

V usage is TRBV19 and J usage is TRBJ1-2; 12 nucleotides agree with TRBD1. With 2 bases clipped from V and 4 bases from J, the junction kept 11 bases outside the gene matches. Germline assignment: CDR1 LNHDA and CDR2 SQIVND (reference sequence). This CDR3 comprises 18 residues. The CDR3 coding sequence is TGTGCCAGTAGTATATCCCGGGACAGGGGGCCTACCTCCTATGGCTACACCTTC. This encodes CASSISRDRGPTSYGYTF.